This T cell receptor beta chain was obtained from a study of blood T cell repertoires in COVID-19 (dated by TCRdb to the early 2020s). Notes on the research overall: Collaborator samples came from the United States, Italy and Spain and covered acute and convalescent phases of COVID-19. The prospective study material was composed of cDNA or gDNA derived from T cells, B-cell-depleted T cells, or PBMCs. Subjects who had been exposed to COVID-19, were actively infected with it, or had recovered from it provided the deeply sampled blood TCRbeta repertoires that made up the dataset. The repertoires were released in a freely available public database intended as a resource for research on the immune response to SARS-CoV-2. Samples came from the ongoing ImmuneRACE study (first 160 participants) plus 1,254 subjects from 6 global collaborators. A de-identified subject ID, COVID-19 status, age in years and sex were almost always included in the sample metadata. Where available, HLA class I and class II types were taken from metadata supplied by the sample provider and were not determined by assay-based typing. On the study overall, not on this receptor specifically: The amount of clinical and demographic metadata varied by source and participant and was provided uncurated.

Collaborating institutions collected whole blood in K2EDTA tubes following their own protocols. For TCRbeta analysis, collaborators shipped samples in one of three forms: frozen whole blood, isolated PBMCs, or DNA extracted from either of those sample types. TCRbeta CDR3 regions were amplified from genomic DNA using the immunoSEQ Assay, a bias-controlled multiplex PCR. The source study handled its data this way. The number of nucleated cells in each sample was estimated from the amplification of reference gene primers within the assay. To quantify the absolute abundance of each unique TCRbeta CDR3 rearrangement, sequence reads were collapsed and filtered. Productive Simpson clonality was computed per sample as the square root of Simpson's diversity index over productive rearrangements. Entries here come from immuneACCESS through TCRdb and include only in-frame sequences with V and J called. Some clones fail to appear in such tables; in the studies checked, an unresolved V gene covers under half of the shortfall, and the cause of the remainder is unknown. D and trimming were read from the DNA, whereas the V and J calls and clone size are those reported in that table. Present in this sample are more than 150,000 clones, around 90% of which were seen just once. The biggest ten clones account for 0.62% of the sample.

The CDR3 goes from the cysteine to the phenylalanine over 17 residues. Only the CDR3 DNA is retained, 51 bases long and in frame from the first base. Looking up the germline V gene yields CDR1 SGDLS and CDR2 YYNGEE. Germline trimming: 3 bases from V, 1 base from J; junction bases outside gene matches: 10. On this clone itself: Its cognate antigen has yet to be identified. No per-base quality is available; no much larger clone lies one base away.

Recombination connected TRBV9 to TRBJ1-3; TRBD1 lines up with 7 middle nucleotides. Input material: peripheral blood. The origin of this receptor is a man in his fifties or sixties with acute or convalescent COVID-19. Here is the DNA: TGTGCCAGCAGCGCCAGTTCCGGGACAGAATCTGGAAACACCATATATTTT. Translated, this is CASSASSGTESGNTIYF.